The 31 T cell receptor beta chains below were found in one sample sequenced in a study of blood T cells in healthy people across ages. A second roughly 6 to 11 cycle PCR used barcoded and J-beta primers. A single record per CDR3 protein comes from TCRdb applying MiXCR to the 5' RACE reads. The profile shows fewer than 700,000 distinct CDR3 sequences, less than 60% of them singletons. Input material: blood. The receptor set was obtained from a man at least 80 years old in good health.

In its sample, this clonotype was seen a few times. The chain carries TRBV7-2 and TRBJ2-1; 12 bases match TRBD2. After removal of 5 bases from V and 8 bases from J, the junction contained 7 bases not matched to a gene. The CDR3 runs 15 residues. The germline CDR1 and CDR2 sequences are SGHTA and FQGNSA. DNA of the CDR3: TGTGCCAGCAGCCCTGGACTAGCGGGGAAGGATGAGCAGTTCTTC. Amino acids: CASSPGLAGKDEQFF. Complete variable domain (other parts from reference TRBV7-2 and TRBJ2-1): GAGVSQSPSNKVTEKGKDVELRCDPISGHTALYWYRQSLGQGLEFLIYFQGNSAPDKSGLPSDRFSAERTGGSVSTLTIQRTQQEDSAVYLCASSPGLAGKDEQFFGPGTRLTVL.

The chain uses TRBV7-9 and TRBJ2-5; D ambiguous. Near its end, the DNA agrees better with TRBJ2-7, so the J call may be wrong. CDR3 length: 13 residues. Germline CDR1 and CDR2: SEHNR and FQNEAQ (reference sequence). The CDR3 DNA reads TGTGCCAGCAGCAAGAGAAATGGCTACGAGCAGTACTTC. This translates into CASSKRNGYEQYF.

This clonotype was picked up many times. The CDR3, as DNA: TGTGCCAGCAGCCCCGGTGGGTACGAGCAGTACTTC. Its protein product is CASSPGGYEQYF. The rearrangement joins TRBV12-3 or TRBV12-4 to TRBJ2-7; D not resolved. This CDR3 has 12 amino acids. Trimming cost V 6 bases and J 4 bases, with 10 bases left between them.

Here the CDR3 DNA reads TGCGCCAGCAGCCAAGAGTGGATCTTCGGGGGGGAAAGACAAGAGACCCAGTACTTC. It codes for CASSQEWIFGGERQETQYF. The chain joins TRBV4-3 to TRBJ2-5, with 8 bases matching TRBD2. The CDR3 length is 19 residues. V lost 0 bases, J lost 2 bases, and 14 bases stayed unmatched. Germline V gives CDR1 LGHNA, CDR2 YSLEER.

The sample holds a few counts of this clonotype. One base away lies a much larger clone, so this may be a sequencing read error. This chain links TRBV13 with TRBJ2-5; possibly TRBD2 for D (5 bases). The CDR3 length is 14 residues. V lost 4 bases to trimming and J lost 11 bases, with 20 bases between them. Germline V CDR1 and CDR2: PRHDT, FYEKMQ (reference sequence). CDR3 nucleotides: TGTGCCAGCAGCTCGGAGGCCACGGGCGATGAGCAGTACTTC. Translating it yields CASSSEATGDEQYF.

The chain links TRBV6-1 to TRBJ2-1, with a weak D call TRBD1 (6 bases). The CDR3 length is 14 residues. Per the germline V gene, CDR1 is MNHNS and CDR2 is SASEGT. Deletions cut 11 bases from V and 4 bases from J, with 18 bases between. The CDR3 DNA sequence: TGTGCCTCCCGGGGTGGACAGCTATACAATGAGCAGTTCTTC. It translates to CASRGGQLYNEQFF.

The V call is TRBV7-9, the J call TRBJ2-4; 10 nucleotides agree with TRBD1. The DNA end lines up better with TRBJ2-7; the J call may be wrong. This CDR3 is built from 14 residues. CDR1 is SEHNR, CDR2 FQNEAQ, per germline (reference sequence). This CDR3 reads CASSFGTGVSEQYF. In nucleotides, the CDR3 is TGTGCCAGCAGCTTCGGGACAGGGGTTTCCGAGCAGTACTTC.

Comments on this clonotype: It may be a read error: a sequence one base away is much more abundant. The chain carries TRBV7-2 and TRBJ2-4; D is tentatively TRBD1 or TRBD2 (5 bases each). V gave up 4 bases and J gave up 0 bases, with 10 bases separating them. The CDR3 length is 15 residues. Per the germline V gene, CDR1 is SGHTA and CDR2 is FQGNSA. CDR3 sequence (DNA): TGTGCCAGCAGCTGGACCGGGACAGCCAAAAACATTCAGTACTTC. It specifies CASSWTGTAKNIQYF.

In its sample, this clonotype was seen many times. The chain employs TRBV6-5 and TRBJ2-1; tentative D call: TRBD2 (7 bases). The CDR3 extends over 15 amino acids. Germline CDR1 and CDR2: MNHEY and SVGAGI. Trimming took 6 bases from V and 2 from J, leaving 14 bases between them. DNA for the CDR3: TGTGCCAGCAGCGGCAAGGGGGGGCCCTACAATGAGCAGTTCTTC. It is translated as CASSGKGGPYNEQFF.

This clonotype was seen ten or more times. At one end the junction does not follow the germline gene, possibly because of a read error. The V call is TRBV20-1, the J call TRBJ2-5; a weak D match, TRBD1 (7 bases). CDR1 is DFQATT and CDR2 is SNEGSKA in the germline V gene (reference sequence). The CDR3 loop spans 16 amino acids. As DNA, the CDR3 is TGCAGTGCCAGAGGGGGCAGGCGGGACCTCCAAGAGACCCAGTACTTC. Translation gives CSARGGRRDLQETQYF.

The CDR3 DNA is TGTGCCAGCAGAGCATCTAGCGGGGGGCGCACAGATACGCAGTATTTT. It translates to CASRASSGGRTDTQYF. This sequence joins TRBV12-3 or TRBV12-4 and TRBJ2-3; 11 bases align to TRBD2. This CDR3 is 16 amino acids long. J was trimmed by 1 base and V by 6 bases; bases with no gene match: 6.

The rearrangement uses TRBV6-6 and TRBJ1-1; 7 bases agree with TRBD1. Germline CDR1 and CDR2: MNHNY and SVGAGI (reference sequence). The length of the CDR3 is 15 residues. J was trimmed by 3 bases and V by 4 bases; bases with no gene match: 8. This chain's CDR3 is CASSSNTQGHTEAFF. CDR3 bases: TGTGCCAGCAGTTCCAACACACAGGGGCACACTGAAGCTTTCTTT.

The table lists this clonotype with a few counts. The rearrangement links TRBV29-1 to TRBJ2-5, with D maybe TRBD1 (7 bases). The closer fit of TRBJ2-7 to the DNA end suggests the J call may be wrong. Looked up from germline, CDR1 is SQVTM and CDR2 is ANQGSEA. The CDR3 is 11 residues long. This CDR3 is CSGRRGLEQYF. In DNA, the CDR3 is TGCAGCGGAAGGAGGGGGCTCGAGCAGTACTTC.

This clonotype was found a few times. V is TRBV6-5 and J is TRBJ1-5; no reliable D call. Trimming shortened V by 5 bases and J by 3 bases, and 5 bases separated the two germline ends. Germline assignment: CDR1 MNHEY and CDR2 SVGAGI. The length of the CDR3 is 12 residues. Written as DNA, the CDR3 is TGTGCCAGCAGTACTTCCAATCAGCCCCAGCATTTT. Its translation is CASSTSNQPQHF.

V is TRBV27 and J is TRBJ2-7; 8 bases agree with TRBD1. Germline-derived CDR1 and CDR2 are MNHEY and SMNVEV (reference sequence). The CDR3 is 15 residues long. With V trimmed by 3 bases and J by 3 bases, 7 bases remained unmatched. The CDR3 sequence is CASSFRPGGIYEQYF. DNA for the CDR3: TGTGCCAGCAGTTTTCGGCCAGGGGGCATCTACGAGCAGTACTTC.

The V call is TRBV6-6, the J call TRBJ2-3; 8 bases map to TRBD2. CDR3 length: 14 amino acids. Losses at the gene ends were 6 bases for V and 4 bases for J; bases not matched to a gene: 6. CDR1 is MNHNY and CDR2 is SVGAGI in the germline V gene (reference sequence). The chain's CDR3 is CASRDGGAADTQYF. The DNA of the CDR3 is TGTGCCAGCAGAGACGGGGGGGCAGCAGATACGCAGTATTTT.

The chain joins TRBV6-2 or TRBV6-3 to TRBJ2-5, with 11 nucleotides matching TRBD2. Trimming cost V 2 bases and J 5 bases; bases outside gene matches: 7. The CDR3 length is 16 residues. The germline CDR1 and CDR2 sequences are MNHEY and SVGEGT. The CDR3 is CASSYGLAGRPETQYF. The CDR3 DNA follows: TGTGCCAGCAGTTACGGACTAGCGGGTCGGCCGGAGACCCAGTACTTC.

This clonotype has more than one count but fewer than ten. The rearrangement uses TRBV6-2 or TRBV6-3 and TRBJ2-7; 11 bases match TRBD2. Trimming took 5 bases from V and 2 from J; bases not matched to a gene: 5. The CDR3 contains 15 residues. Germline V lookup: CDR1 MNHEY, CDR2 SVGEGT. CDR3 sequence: CASSLLAGAPYEQYF. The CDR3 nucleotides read TGTGCCAGCAGTCTACTAGCGGGGGCGCCCTACGAGCAGTACTTC.

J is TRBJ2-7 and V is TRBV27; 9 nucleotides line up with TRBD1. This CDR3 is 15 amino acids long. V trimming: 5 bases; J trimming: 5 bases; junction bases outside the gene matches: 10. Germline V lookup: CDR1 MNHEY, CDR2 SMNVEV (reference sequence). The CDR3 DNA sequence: TGTGCCAGCAGTACCCGACAGGGGGGGTACGACGAGCAGTACTTC. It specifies CASSTRQGGYDEQYF.

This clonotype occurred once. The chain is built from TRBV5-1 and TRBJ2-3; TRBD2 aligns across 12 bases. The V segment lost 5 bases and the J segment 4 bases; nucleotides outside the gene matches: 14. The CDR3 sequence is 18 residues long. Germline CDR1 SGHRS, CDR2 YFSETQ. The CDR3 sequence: CASSLIASGGAGADTQYF. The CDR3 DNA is TGCGCCAGCAGTCTCATCGCTAGCGGGGGGGCTGGCGCAGATACGCAGTATTTT.

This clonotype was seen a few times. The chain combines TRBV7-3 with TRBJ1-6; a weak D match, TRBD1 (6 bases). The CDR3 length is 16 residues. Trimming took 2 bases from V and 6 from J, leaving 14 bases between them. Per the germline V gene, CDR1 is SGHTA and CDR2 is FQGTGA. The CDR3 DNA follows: TGTGCCAGCAGCTTAGGGCCAGGGGAGGGTAATTCACCCCTCCACTTT. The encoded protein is CASSLGPGEGNSPLHF.

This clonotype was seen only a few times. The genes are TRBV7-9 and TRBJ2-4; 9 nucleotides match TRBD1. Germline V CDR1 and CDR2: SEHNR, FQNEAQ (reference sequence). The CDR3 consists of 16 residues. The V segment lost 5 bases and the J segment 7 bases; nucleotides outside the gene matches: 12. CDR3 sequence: CASSATQGARWNIQYF. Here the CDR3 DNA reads TGTGCCAGCAGCGCAACACAGGGGGCTCGGTGGAACATTCAGTACTTC.

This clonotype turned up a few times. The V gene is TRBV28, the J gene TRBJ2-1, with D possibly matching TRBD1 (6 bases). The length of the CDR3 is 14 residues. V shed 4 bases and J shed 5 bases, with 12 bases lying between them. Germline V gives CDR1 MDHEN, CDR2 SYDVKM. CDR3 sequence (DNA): TGTGCCAGCAGTTCGCGACAGGTGGACAATGAGCAGTTCTTC. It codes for CASSSRQVDNEQFF.

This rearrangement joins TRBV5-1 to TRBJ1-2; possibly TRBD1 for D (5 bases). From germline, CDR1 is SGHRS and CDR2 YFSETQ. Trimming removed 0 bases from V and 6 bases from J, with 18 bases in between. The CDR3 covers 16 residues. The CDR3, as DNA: TGCGCCAGCAGCTTGGGCCCCCAGACCCAGGGTAATGGCTACACCTTC. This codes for CASSLGPQTQGNGYTF.

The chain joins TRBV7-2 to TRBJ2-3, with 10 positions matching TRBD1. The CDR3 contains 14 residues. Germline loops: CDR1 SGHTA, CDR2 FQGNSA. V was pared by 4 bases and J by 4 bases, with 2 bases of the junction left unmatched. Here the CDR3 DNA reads TGTGCCAGCAGCTCCGGGACAGGGGCAGATACGCAGTATTTT. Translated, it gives CASSSGTGADTQYF.

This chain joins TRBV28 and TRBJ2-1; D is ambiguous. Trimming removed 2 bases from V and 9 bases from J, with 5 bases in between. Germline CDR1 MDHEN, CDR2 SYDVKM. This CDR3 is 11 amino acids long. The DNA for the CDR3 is TGTGCCAGCAGTTTAGTTTTTGAGCAGTTCTTC. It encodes CASSLVFEQFF.

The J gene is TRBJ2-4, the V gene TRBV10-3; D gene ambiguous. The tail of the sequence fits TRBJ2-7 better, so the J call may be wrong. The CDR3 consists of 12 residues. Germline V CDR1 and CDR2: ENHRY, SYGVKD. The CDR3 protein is CAISEREDEQYF. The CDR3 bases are TGTGCCATCAGTGAGAGAGAGGACGAGCAGTACTTC.

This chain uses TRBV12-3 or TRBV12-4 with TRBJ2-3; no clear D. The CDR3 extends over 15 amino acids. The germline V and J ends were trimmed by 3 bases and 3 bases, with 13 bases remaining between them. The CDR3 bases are TGTGCCAGCAGTTTGGTACAGAAGAGGACAGATACGCAGTATTTT. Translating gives CASSLVQKRTDTQYF.

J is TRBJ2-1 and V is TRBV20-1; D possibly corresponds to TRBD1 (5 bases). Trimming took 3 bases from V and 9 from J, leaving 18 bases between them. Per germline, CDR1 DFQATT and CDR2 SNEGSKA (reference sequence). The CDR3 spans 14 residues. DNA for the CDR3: TGCAGTGCTAGGTCAGGGCCGGATTTTAGTGAGCAGTTCTTC. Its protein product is CSARSGPDFSEQFF.

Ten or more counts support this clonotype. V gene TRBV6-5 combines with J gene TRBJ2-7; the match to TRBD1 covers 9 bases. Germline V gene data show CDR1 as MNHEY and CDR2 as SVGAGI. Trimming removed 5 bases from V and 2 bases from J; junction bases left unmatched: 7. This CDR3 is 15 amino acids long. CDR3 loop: CASSKPGQGAYEQYF. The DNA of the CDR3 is TGTGCCAGCAGTAAACCGGGACAGGGAGCCTACGAGCAGTACTTC.

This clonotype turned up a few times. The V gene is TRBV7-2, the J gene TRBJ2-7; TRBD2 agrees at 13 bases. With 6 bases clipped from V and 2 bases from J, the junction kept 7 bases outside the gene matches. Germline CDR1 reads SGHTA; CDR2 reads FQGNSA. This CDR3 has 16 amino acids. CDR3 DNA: TGTGCCAGCAGTTCCGGGACTAGCGGGACCGCCTACGAGCAGTACTTC. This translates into CASSSGTSGTAYEQYF.